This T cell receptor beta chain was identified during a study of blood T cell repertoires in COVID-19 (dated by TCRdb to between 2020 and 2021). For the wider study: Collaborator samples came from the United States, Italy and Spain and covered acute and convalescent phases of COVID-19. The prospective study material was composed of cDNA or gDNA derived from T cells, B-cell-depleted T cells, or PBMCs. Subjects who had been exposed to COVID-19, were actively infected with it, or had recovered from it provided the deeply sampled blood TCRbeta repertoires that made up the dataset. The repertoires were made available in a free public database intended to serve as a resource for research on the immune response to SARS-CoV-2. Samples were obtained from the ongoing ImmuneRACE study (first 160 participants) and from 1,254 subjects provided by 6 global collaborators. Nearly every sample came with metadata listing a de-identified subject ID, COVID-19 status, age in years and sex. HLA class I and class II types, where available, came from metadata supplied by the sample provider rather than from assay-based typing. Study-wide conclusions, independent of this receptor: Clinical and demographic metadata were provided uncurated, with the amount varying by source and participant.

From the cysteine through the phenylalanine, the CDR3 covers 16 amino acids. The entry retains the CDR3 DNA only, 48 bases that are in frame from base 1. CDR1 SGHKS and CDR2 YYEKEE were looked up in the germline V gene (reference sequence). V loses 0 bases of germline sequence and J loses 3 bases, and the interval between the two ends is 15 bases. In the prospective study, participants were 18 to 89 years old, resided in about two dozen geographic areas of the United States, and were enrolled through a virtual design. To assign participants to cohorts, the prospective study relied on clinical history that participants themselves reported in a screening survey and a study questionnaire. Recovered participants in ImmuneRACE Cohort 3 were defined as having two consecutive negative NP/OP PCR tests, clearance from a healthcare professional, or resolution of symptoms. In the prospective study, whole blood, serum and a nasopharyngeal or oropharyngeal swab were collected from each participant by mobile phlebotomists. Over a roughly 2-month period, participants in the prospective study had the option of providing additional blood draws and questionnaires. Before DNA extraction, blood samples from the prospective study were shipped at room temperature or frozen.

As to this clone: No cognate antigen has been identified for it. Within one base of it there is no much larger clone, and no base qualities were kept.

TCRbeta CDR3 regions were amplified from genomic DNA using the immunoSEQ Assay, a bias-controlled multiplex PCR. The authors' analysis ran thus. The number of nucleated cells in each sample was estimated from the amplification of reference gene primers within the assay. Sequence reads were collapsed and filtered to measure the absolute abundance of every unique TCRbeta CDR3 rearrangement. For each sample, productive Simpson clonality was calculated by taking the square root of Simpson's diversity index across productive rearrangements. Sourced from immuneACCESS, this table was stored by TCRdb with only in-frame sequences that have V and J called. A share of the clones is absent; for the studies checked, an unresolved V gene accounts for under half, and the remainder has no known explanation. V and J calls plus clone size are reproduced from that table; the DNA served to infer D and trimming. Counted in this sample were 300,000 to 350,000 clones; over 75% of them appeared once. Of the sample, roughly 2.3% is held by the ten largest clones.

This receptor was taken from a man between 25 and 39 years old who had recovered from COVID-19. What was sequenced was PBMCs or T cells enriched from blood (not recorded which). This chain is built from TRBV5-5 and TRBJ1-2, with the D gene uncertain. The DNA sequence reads TGTGCCAGCAGCTTGGAGGTCCGGATCGAGGACTATGGCTACACCTTC. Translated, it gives CASSLEVRIEDYGYTF.